These 28 T cell receptor beta chains share one sample of origin, sequenced in a study of T cells in Graves' hyperthyroidism and ophthalmopathy. The TCR beta CDR3 regions underwent amplification using RNA transcripts as the source. The HTBI primer set was used in a first-round RT-PCR of the TCR CDR3. TCRdb independently ran MiXCR on the multiplex PCR reads; one entry per CDR3 protein. This repertoire shows under 400,000 distinct CDR3 sequences, 15% to 20% found once; its top ten account for around 47%. Sequenced: blood. Receptors were obtained from a woman aged 45-65 years with Graves' hyperthyroidism.

This chain links TRBV6-1 with TRBJ2-3, with 9 bases lining up with TRBD2. V lost 5 bases and J lost 0; bases outside the gene matches: 6. The CDR3 runs 16 residues. Per germline, CDR1 MNHNS and CDR2 SASEGT. CDR3 DNA sequence: TGTGCCAGCAGTTACCTAGCGGGAACTAGCACAGATACGCAGTATTTT. Amino acids: CASSYLAGTSTDTQYF.

This clonotype was found a few times. V and J are TRBV28 and TRBJ1-6; a weak D match, TRBD1 (5 bases). The CDR3 loop spans 14 amino acids. The germline gives CDR1 MDHEN, CDR2 SYDVKM. V lost 6 bases and J lost 0, with 6 bases in between. CDR3 loop: CASSDSSYNSPLHF. The CDR3 DNA sequence: TGTGCCAGCAGCGACAGCTCCTATAATTCACCCCTCCACTTT.

The rearrangement uses TRBV20-1 and TRBJ2-7, with 8 bases aligning to TRBD2. This CDR3 has 15 amino acids. The J segment lost 2 bases and the V segment lost 4 bases, leaving 10 bases of the junction unmatched. Germline V gives CDR1 DFQATT, CDR2 SNEGSKA (reference sequence). CDR3 sequence reads: CSAKPSGTRAYEQYF. The CDR3 nucleotides are TGCAGTGCTAAGCCCAGCGGGACTAGGGCCTACGAGCAGTACTTC.

This clonotype appeared many times. The chain employs TRBV15 and TRBJ1-5, with D uncertain. CDR1 is LNHNV, CDR2 YYDKDF, per germline (reference sequence). CDR3 length equals 17 residues. The V and J ends lost 3 bases and 4 bases respectively, with 19 bases between them. The CDR3 loop reads CATSSLLDGINNQPQHF. The CDR3 DNA reads TGTGCCACCAGCAGCCTTCTGGACGGAATCAATAATCAGCCCCAGCATTTT.

The V and J genes are TRBV6-1 and TRBJ2-5; D ambiguous. The CDR3 sequence is 14 residues long. Trimming shortened V by 6 bases and J by 7 bases, and 18 bases separated the two germline ends. Germline values: CDR1 MNHNS, CDR2 SASEGT. For the CDR3, the DNA is TGTGCCAGCAGCCAAGGGCCCCCCCCGGGGACCCAGTACTTC. Translating gives CASSQGPPPGTQYF.

This chain connects TRBV7-3 to TRBJ2-1; 7 bases map to TRBD1. Per the germline V gene, CDR1 is SGHTA and CDR2 is FQGTGA. This CDR3 is 13 amino acids long. V dropped 5 bases and J dropped 5; count of bases not matched to a gene: 3. CDR3 region: CASSADRDNEQFF. The CDR3 DNA reads TGTGCCAGCAGCGCAGACAGGGACAATGAGCAGTTCTTC. Full variable domain (outside the CDR3, taken from reference TRBV7-3 and TRBJ2-1): GAGVSQTPSNKVTEKGKYVELRCDPISGHTALYWYRQSLGQGPEFLIYFQGTGAADDSGLPNDRFFAVRPEGSVSTLKIQRTERGDSAVYLCASSADRDNEQFFGPGTRLTVL.

This clonotype occurred many times. V gene TRBV5-1 combines with J gene TRBJ1-1; D may be TRBD1 (6 bases). Between the trimmed V and J ends, which lost 0 bases and 5 bases, there was a span of 8 bases. Germline loops: CDR1 SGHRS, CDR2 YFSETQ. This CDR3 region has 13 residues. CDR3 in amino acids: CASSLEDSTEAFF. DNA of the CDR3: TGCGCCAGCAGCTTGGAGGACAGTACTGAAGCTTTCTTT.

At least ten counts were recorded for this clonotype. The chain has TRBV3-1 and TRBJ1-1, with D hard to call. Germline-derived CDR1 and CDR2 are LGHDT and YNNKEL (reference sequence). This CDR3 comprises 12 residues. V lost 4 bases to trimming and J lost 5 bases, with 8 bases between them. The CDR3 DNA reads TGTGCCAGCAGCCGCCTGGAGACTGAAGCTTTCTTT. Encoded protein: CASSRLETEAFF.

The V and J genes are TRBV7-2 and TRBJ1-1; TRBD1 matches 7 bases. The CDR3 runs 15 residues. V lost 6 bases and J lost 2; bases outside the gene matches: 9. Germline V lookup: CDR1 SGHTA, CDR2 FQGNSA. The CDR3 spells CTSSIQGGGNTEAFF. CDR3 bases: TGTACCAGCAGTATCCAGGGGGGGGGAAACACTGAAGCTTTCTTT.

This clonotype showed up many times. This sequence joins TRBV2 and TRBJ2-1, with 9 bases matching TRBD2. The CDR3 consists of 15 residues. Germline CDR1 SNHLY, CDR2 FYNNEI. Trimming at V came to 3 bases and at J to 9 bases, leaving 9 bases not matched to a gene. In DNA form, the CDR3 reads TGTGCCAGCAGTGACGCGACTAGCGGTATAGGTGAGCAGTTCTTC. Amino acid sequence: CASSDATSGIGEQFF.

The genes are TRBV7-3 and TRBJ1-1; D ambiguous. Germline V gives CDR1 SGHTA, CDR2 FQGTGA. Between the trimmed V and J ends, which lost 7 bases and 1 base, there was a span of 13 bases. This CDR3 region has 14 residues. The DNA for the CDR3 is TGTGCCAGCACCGAAGGCCCCGGGAACACTGAAGCTTTCTTT. It encodes CASTEGPGNTEAFF. The full variable domain, with the rest looked up from reference TRBV7-3 and TRBJ1-1, is GAGVSQTPSNKVTEKGKYVELRCDPISGHTALYWYRQSLGQGPEFLIYFQGTGAADDSGLPNDRFFAVRPEGSVSTLKIQRTERGDSAVYLCASTEGPGNTEAFFGQGTRLTVV.

The V and J genes are TRBV12-3 or TRBV12-4 and TRBJ1-1; no clear D gene. Deletions cut 6 bases from V and 3 bases from J, with 8 bases between. The CDR3 length is 12 residues. The CDR3 coding sequence is TGTGCCAGCAGCGTCCGGGACACTGAAGCTTTCTTT. Its protein product is CASSVRDTEAFF.

This clonotype was detected ten times or more. The chain uses TRBV10-3 and TRBJ2-1; 10 positions agree with TRBD2. J gave up 8 bases and V 4 bases, and 5 bases lay outside the gene matches. This CDR3 has 14 residues. Germline CDR1 is ENHRY and CDR2 is SYGVKD. The CDR3 loop is CAISGASGSDEQFF. In DNA form, the CDR3 reads TGTGCCATCAGTGGGGCTAGCGGGAGCGATGAGCAGTTCTTC.

CDR3 sequence (DNA): TGTGCCAGCAGCTCCAGGGCGGGCGATACGCAGTATTTT. Translating it yields CASSSRAGDTQYF. This sequence joins TRBV7-2 and TRBJ2-3; D is tentatively TRBD1 or TRBD2 (5 bases each). Germline V lookup: CDR1 SGHTA, CDR2 FQGNSA. The ends were cut back, 4 bases at V and 6 bases at J, with 11 bases in the middle. This CDR3 region has 13 residues.

This clonotype was seen at least ten times. The rearrangement uses TRBV2 and TRBJ2-1, with 7 bases matching TRBD2. The CDR3 length is 13 residues. Germline V gene sequence: CDR1 SNHLY, CDR2 FYNNEI. The CDR3 region has the DNA TGTGCTATAAGTCCGGGGACTACAAATGAGCAGTTCTTC. This sequence encodes CAISPGTTNEQFF.

The CDR3 region is CASSGHRAPNTEAFF. CDR3 nucleotides: TGTGCCAGCAGCGGCCACAGGGCGCCGAACACTGAAGCTTTCTTT. J is TRBJ1-1 and V is TRBV7-2, with a weak D call TRBD1 (6 bases). The V and J ends lost 5 bases and 1 base respectively, with 14 bases between them. The CDR3 runs 15 residues. Germline CDR1 and CDR2: SGHTA and FQGNSA.

This clonotype has more than one count but fewer than ten. The chain uses TRBV5-5 and TRBJ1-3; D is possibly TRBD1 (5 bases). The ends were cut back, 2 bases at V and 0 bases at J, with 12 bases in the middle. CDR1 and CDR2 from the germline V gene are SGHKS and YYEKEE (reference sequence). This CDR3 comprises 16 residues. DNA of the CDR3: TGTGCCAGCAGCTTACGGGGGACGGTCTCTGGAAACACCATATATTTT. This codes for CASSLRGTVSGNTIYF.

V is TRBV5-4 and J is TRBJ1-5, with D maybe TRBD1 (5 bases). V lost 0 bases and J 7 bases, leaving 11 bases between the germline ends. The length of the CDR3 is 14 residues. Germline loops: CDR1 SGHNT, CDR2 YYREEE (reference sequence). The CDR3 spells CASSLDRDRQPQHF. The CDR3 DNA is TGTGCCAGCAGCTTGGATAGGGACCGGCAGCCCCAGCATTTT.

This clonotype has a count of ten or more. CDR3 residues: CASSLTGANEKLFF. The CDR3 coding sequence is TGTGCCAGCAGCTTAACTGGGGCTAATGAAAAACTGTTTTTT. The rearrangement links TRBV7-8 to TRBJ1-4, with D unclear. Germline V gene data show CDR1 as SGHVS and CDR2 as FQNEAQ. Trimming cost V 2 bases and J 3 bases, with 7 bases left between them. There are 14 residues in the CDR3.

The chain links TRBV6-1 to TRBJ1-5; no firm D call. This CDR3 contains 12 residues. V was cut by 9 bases and J by 4 bases, with 10 bases left in between. Germline V gene lookup returns CDR1 MNHNS and CDR2 SASEGT. The CDR3 DNA reads as TGTGCCAGTGGAACAGAAAATCAGCCCCAGCATTTT. Its translation: CASGTENQPQHF.

This clonotype was seen a few times. The J gene is TRBJ2-1, the V gene TRBV13; possible D gene TRBD2, 6 bases. Trimming removed 5 bases from V and 0 bases from J, with 14 bases in between. CDR3 length: 16 amino acids. Germline CDR1 and CDR2: PRHDT and FYEKMQ (reference sequence). In DNA form, the CDR3 reads TGTGCCAGCAGCGTGGGAGGTGGCGTCTCCTACAATGAGCAGTTCTTC. Translated, it gives CASSVGGGVSYNEQFF.

This clonotype was observed at least ten times. J is TRBJ2-4 and V is TRBV2, with D perhaps TRBD1 or TRBD2 (6 bases each). CDR1 is SNHLY and CDR2 is FYNNEI in the germline V gene. There are 15 residues in the CDR3. Trimming stripped 7 bases from V and 4 bases from J, with 17 bases between. CDR3 sequence: CASTEGGFSKNIQYF. The CDR3 coding sequence is TGTGCCAGCACGGAGGGGGGATTCTCGAAAAACATTCAGTACTTC.

This clonotype showed up just a few times. This chain connects TRBV10-3 to TRBJ1-5; 8 bases are a match to TRBD1. J lost 4 bases, V lost 7 bases, and 3 bases had no gene match. CDR1 ENHRY and CDR2 SYGVKD come from the germline V gene. This CDR3 is built from 13 residues. The DNA for the CDR3 is TGTGCCATCAAGGGACAGGCGAATCAGCCCCAGCATTTT. Its translation is CAIKGQANQPQHF.

The chain combines TRBV5-1 with TRBJ2-7; 8 bases match TRBD1. The germline V gene encodes CDR1 SGHRS and CDR2 YFSETQ. The J segment lost 5 bases and the V segment lost 1 base, leaving 5 bases of the junction unmatched. The CDR3 is 14 amino acids. CDR3 nucleotide sequence: TGCGCCAGCAGCTTGAGACAGGGGACCAACGAGCAGTACTTC. This sequence encodes CASSLRQGTNEQYF.

This clonotype appeared many times. The chain couples TRBV18 to TRBJ1-1, with 7 bases lining up with TRBD1. The V and J ends lost 1 base and 4 bases, in that order; junction bases with no gene match: 15. The CDR3 extends over 18 amino acids. Germline V gives CDR1 KGHSH, CDR2 LQKENI. CDR3: CASSPRNRGRAGSTEAFF. CDR3 in DNA: TGTGCCAGCTCACCACGAAACAGGGGCCGCGCGGGTTCCACTGAAGCTTTCTTT.

This clonotype appeared many times. V usage is TRBV12-3 or TRBV12-4 and J usage is TRBJ1-6; D call uncertain. V was clipped by 4 bases and J by 10 bases, with 20 bases between them. This CDR3 has 16 residues. CDR3 in DNA: TGTGCCAGCAGTTCCCAAGTGCGATTCACCCCGTCACCCCTCCACTTT. This encodes CASSSQVRFTPSPLHF.

This clonotype was seen a few times. This rearrangement joins TRBV5-8 to TRBJ1-1, with 11 nucleotides matching TRBD1. The CDR3 length is 17 residues. Germline CDR1 is SGHTS and CDR2 is YDEGEE. Losses at the gene ends were 4 bases for V and 0 bases for J; bases not matched to a gene: 8. The DNA of the CDR3 is TGTGCCAGCAGCGATGGGACAGGGGGATTTTTGAACACTGAAGCTTTCTTT. Protein: CASSDGTGGFLNTEAFF.

Worth noting for this clonotype: One junction end does not reproduce the germline sequence, and a read error may be involved. This sequence joins TRBV28 and TRBJ2-2; 8 bases match TRBD2. The germline gives CDR1 MDHEN, CDR2 SYDVKM. The CDR3 is 14 residues long. DNA for the CDR3: TGTGCCACCCAACGGGGGGGAAGAACCGGGGAGCTGTCTTTT. It specifies CATQRGGRTGELSF. The whole variable domain, remainder taken from reference TRBV28 and TRBJ2-2, is DVKVTQSSRYLVKRTGEKVFLECVQDMDHENMFWYRQDPGLGLRLIYFSYDVKMKEKGDIPEGYSVSREKKERFSLILESASTNQTSMYLCATQRGGRTGELSFGEGSRLTVL.